Below are 22 T cell receptor beta chains sequenced from a single sample in a study of technical replicates of blood from a handful of donors (dated by TCRdb to about 2017). Library method: the immunoSEQ multiplex PCR assay. Imported from immuneACCESS, the table was reduced by TCRdb to in-frame sequences with V and J called. These copies leave out some clones; in studies compared against another copy, an unresolved V gene accounts for under half, and the cause of the remainder is not known. The sample includes tens of thousands of clones, with around 93% observed a single time. Of the sample, 0.24% is held by the ten largest clones. The source material was T cells isolated from PBMCs. The source is a human donor in good health.

The chain has TRBV4-1 and TRBJ2-3; TRBD2 agrees at 8 bases. This CDR3 contains 13 residues. Trimming cost V 5 bases and J 6 bases; bases outside gene matches: 4. CDR1 is MGHRA, CDR2 YSYEKL, per germline. The CDR3 sequence is CASSLLADDTQYF. The CDR3 region has the DNA TGCGCCAGCAGCTTACTAGCGGACGATACGCAGTATTTT.

This clone has a single count. This chain connects TRBV7-6 to TRBJ1-1, with D uncertain. The V gene's germline CDR1 is SGHVS and CDR2 FNYEAQ. The V and J ends lost 3 bases and 5 bases respectively, with 10 bases between them. The CDR3 is 13 residues long. CDR3 bases: TGTGCCAGCAGCTTCGGGAGGAGGACTGAAGCTTTCTTT. Residues: CASSFGRRTEAFF. The full variable domain, its missing parts supplied by reference TRBV7-6 and TRBJ1-1, is GAGVSQSPRYKVTKRGQDVALRCDPISGHVSLYWYRQALGQGPEFLTYFNYEAQQDKSGLPNDRFSAERPEGSISTLTIQRTEQRDSAMYRCASSFGRRTEAFFGQGTRLTVV.

The chain recombines TRBV7-9 with TRBJ2-2; TRBD1 is a possible D gene (6 bases). The V end was cut by 3 bases, the J end by 6 bases, with 14 bases between. This CDR3 is 15 amino acids long. The germline V gene has CDR1 SEHNR and CDR2 FQNEAQ (reference sequence). The CDR3 sequence is CASSFTGIRSGELFF. The CDR3 DNA reads as TGTGCCAGCAGCTTTACAGGGATTAGATCCGGGGAGCTGTTTTTT.

The J gene is TRBJ2-7, the V gene TRBV9; TRBD1 might be the D (5 bases). Germline loops: CDR1 SGDLS, CDR2 YYNGEE. Deletions cut 2 bases from V and 5 bases from J, with 14 bases between. The length of the CDR3 is 14 residues. DNA for the CDR3: TGTGCCAGCAGCGTCGGCAGGGATACTCACGAGCAGTACTTC. This codes for CASSVGRDTHEQYF. The full variable domain, in which reference TRBV9 and TRBJ2-7 provide the parts outside the CDR3, is DSGVTQTPKHLITATGQRVTLRCSPRSGDLSVYWYQQSLDQGLQFLIQYYNGEERAKGNILERFSAQQFPDLHSELNLSSLELGDSALYFCASSVGRDTHEQYFGPGTRLTVT.

The chain links TRBV9 to TRBJ2-1; 8 bases are shared with TRBD2. The CDR3 has 17 residues. Trimming removed 4 bases from V and 3 bases from J; junction bases left unmatched: 12. In germline, CDR1 is SGDLS, CDR2 YYNGEE. CDR3 loop: CASSSSGGGTYYNEQFF. CDR3 coding DNA: TGTGCCAGCAGCTCATCCGGGGGGGGCACCTACTACAATGAGCAGTTCTTC.

In its sample, this clone was seen once. The genes are TRBV4-1 and TRBJ2-1, with 9 nucleotides matching TRBD2. The V segment lost 2 bases and the J segment 4 bases; nucleotides outside the gene matches: 9. Germline CDR1 reads MGHRA; CDR2 reads YSYEKL. The CDR3 is 17 residues long. CDR3 sequence reads: CASSQSGGPLLYNEQFF. The DNA of the CDR3 is TGCGCCAGCAGCCAAAGCGGGGGGCCCCTCCTTTACAATGAGCAGTTCTTC.

The chain uses TRBV5-4 and TRBJ1-1, with unresolved D. This CDR3 region has 13 residues. CDR1 is SGHNT, CDR2 YYREEE, per germline (reference sequence). V lost 2 bases and J 1 base, leaving 6 bases between the germline ends. Here the CDR3 reads CASSLAKNTEAFF. CDR3 DNA: TGTGCCAGCAGCTTAGCCAAGAACACTGAAGCTTTCTTT.

This clone was observed once. The chain has TRBV28 and TRBJ2-3; D is perhaps TRBD1 (5 bases). Trimming left V 6 bases short and J 4 bases short, with 8 bases between. Germline V gives CDR1 MDHEN, CDR2 SYDVKM. This CDR3 is 12 amino acids long. DNA of the CDR3: TGTGCCAGCAGCTCAGGGTCAGATACGCAGTATTTT. This codes for CASSSGSDTQYF.

V is TRBV6-5 and J is TRBJ1-2; TRBD1 agrees at 8 bases. The ends lost 4 bases at V and 4 bases at J; junction bases unmatched: 2. Germline CDR1 MNHEY, CDR2 SVGAGI. This CDR3 region has 13 residues. In nucleotides, the CDR3 is TGTGCCAGCAGTTGGGGACAGGCCTATGGCTACACCTTC. Its translation is CASSWGQAYGYTF.

This clone was seen a few times. This chain links TRBV13 with TRBJ1-1; the D gene is possibly TRBD1 (6 bases). V was trimmed by 4 bases and J by 7 bases, leaving 19 bases between them. The germline V gene has CDR1 PRHDT and CDR2 FYEKMQ (reference sequence). The CDR3 covers 15 residues. The CDR3 region is CASSSDSDPTNEAFF. The CDR3 DNA follows: TGTGCCAGCAGCTCGGACAGCGACCCGACGAATGAAGCTTTCTTT. Filled out from reference TRBV13 and TRBJ1-1, the complete variable domain reads AAGVIQSPRHLIKEKRETATLKCYPIPRHDTVYWYQQGPGQDPQFLISFYEKMQSDKGSIPDRFSAQQFSDYHSELNMSSLELGDSALYFCASSSDSDPTNEAFFGQGTRLTVV.

The chain carries TRBV27 and TRBJ2-7; TRBD1 agrees at 9 bases. The CDR3 is 14 amino acids. From germline, CDR1 is MNHEY and CDR2 SMNVEV (reference sequence). The V gene end was trimmed by 3 bases and the J gene end by 7 bases; junction bases not matched to a gene: 7. CDR3 amino acids: CASSLAQGAREQYF. In DNA, the CDR3 is TGTGCCAGCAGTTTGGCACAGGGGGCGCGGGAGCAGTACTTC.

The genes are TRBV11-2 and TRBJ2-1; 7 positions agree with TRBD2. V gave up 1 base and J gave up 4 bases; unmatched junction bases: 10. This CDR3 comprises 17 residues. Germline V gene data show CDR1 as SGHAT and CDR2 as FQNNGV. In DNA, the CDR3 is TGTGCCAGCAGCTTAGCGGGGGGAGCACTCTTGTACAATGAGCAGTTCTTC. Translation: CASSLAGGALLYNEQFF.

The chain couples TRBV10-1 to TRBJ2-5; TRBD1 aligns across 9 bases. CDR3 length: 12 residues. Trimming removed 11 bases from V and 5 bases from J; junction bases left unmatched: 6. Per germline, CDR1 WNHNN and CDR2 SYGVQD (reference sequence). The CDR3: CAGDRDRETQYF. CDR3 sequence (DNA): TGCGCCGGGGACAGGGATCGGGAGACCCAGTACTTC.

This clone was seen a single time. The chain couples TRBV11-3 to TRBJ2-5; 7 bases are shared with TRBD1. The V gene's germline CDR1 is SGHNT and CDR2 YENEEA. V shed 2 bases, J shed 5 bases, and the junction held 5 bases outside the gene matches. This CDR3 comprises 14 residues. The DNA of the CDR3 is TGTGCCAGCAGCTTAAAGGGACAGCGGGAGACCCAGTACTTC. Translated: CASSLKGQRETQYF.

The chain carries TRBV5-4 and TRBJ2-7; 12 nucleotides align to TRBD1. The CDR3 runs to 19 residues. Germline CDR1 is SGHNT and CDR2 is YYREEE (reference sequence). The trim removed 4 bases at V and 5 bases at J, leaving 19 bases unmatched. The CDR3 DNA follows: TGTGCCAGCAGCCCGGGGCTAGGGGTCGCGGGACAGGGGGCCAACGAGCAGTACTTC. It encodes CASSPGLGVAGQGANEQYF.

In its sample, this clone was seen once. The V and J genes are TRBV4-1 and TRBJ1-1; tentative D call: TRBD1 (5 bases). The V and J ends lost 1 base and 4 bases respectively, with 13 bases between them. The germline V gene has CDR1 MGHRA and CDR2 YSYEKL. CDR3 size: 15 residues. The CDR3 loop is CASSQGPGDATEAFF. The DNA for the CDR3 is TGCGCCAGCAGCCAAGGCCCGGGGGACGCCACTGAAGCTTTCTTT.

This rearrangement joins TRBV7-6 to TRBJ2-7; a weak D match, TRBD1 (5 bases). Germline V CDR1 and CDR2: SGHVS, FNYEAQ. The CDR3 is made up of 14 amino acids. V was trimmed by 1 base and J by 5 bases, leaving 12 bases between them. The CDR3 loop reads CASSLGAGLHEQYF. The CDR3 coding sequence is TGTGCCAGCAGCTTAGGTGCAGGGCTACACGAGCAGTACTTC.

The gene calls are TRBV30 and TRBJ1-3, with a possible D match to TRBD1 (6 bases). The germline V gene has CDR1 GTSNPN and CDR2 SVGIG (reference sequence). Trimming removed 3 bases from V and 0 bases from J, with 15 bases in between. The CDR3 has 16 amino acids. In DNA form, the CDR3 reads TGTGCCTGGAGGACTGGGCAGGGGCTCTCTGGAAACACCATATATTTT. Protein product: CAWRTGQGLSGNTIYF.

The CDR3 sequence is CASSFGSMSYTF. In nucleotides, the CDR3 is TGTGCCAGCAGTTTCGGTTCTATGAGCTACACCTTC. The V gene is TRBV28, the J gene TRBJ1-2; D is unclear. Between the trimmed V and J ends, which lost 3 bases and 9 bases, there was a span of 11 bases. Germline CDR1 MDHEN, CDR2 SYDVKM. This CDR3 comprises 12 residues.

The rearrangement uses TRBV15 and TRBJ2-1; D is possibly TRBD2 (6 bases). This CDR3 is built from 16 residues. Germline CDR1 is LNHNV and CDR2 is YYDKDF (reference sequence). V gave up 0 bases and J gave up 7 bases, with 16 bases separating them. This CDR3 is CATSRDGDLGSNEQFF. CDR3 nucleotide sequence: TGTGCCACCAGCAGAGATGGGGACTTGGGATCGAATGAGCAGTTCTTC.

The chain has TRBV11-2 and TRBJ2-7; no firm D call. V shed 5 bases and J shed 2 bases, with 13 bases lying between them. Germline loops: CDR1 SGHAT, CDR2 FQNNGV. This CDR3 is built from 14 residues. As DNA, the CDR3 is TGTGCCAGCAGCCCCGTTCGGAGAGCCTACGAGCAGTACTTC. Protein: CASSPVRRAYEQYF.

The J gene is TRBJ2-7, the V gene TRBV28; 7 nucleotides align to TRBD2. Trimming removed 6 bases from V and 5 bases from J; junction bases left unmatched: 10. The CDR3 totals 14 residues. Germline assignment: CDR1 MDHEN and CDR2 SYDVKM. The CDR3 sequence: CASSLLAIVNEQYF. The DNA of the CDR3 is TGTGCCAGCAGCCTACTAGCGATAGTCAACGAGCAGTACTTC. Full variable domain (outside the CDR3, taken from reference TRBV28 and TRBJ2-7): DVKVTQSSRYLVKRTGEKVFLECVQDMDHENMFWYRQDPGLGLRLIYFSYDVKMKEKGDIPEGYSVSREKKERFSLILESASTNQTSMYLCASSLLAIVNEQYFGPGTRLTVT.